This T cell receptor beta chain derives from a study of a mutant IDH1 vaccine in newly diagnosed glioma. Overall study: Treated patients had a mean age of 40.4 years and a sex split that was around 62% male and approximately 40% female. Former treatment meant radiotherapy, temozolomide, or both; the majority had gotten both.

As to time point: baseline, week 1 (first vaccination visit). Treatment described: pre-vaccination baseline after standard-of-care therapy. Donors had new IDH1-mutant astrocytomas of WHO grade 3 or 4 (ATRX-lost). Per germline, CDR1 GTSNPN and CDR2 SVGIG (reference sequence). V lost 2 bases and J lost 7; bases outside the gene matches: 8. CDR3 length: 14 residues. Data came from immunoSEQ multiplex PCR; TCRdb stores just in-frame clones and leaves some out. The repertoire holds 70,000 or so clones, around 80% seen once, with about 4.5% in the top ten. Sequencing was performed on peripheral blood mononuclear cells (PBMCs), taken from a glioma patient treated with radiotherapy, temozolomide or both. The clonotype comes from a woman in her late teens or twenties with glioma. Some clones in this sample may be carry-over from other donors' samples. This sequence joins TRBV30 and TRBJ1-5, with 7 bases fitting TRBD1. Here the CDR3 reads CAWSLRQGPQPQHF. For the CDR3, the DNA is TGTGCCTGGAGTCTCCGACAGGGACCCCAGCCCCAGCATTTT.